The present T cell receptor beta chain was sequenced within a study of Ad26.COV2.S vaccination and SARS-CoV-2 variants (dated by TCRdb to the early 2020s). Looking at the study overall: Donors in the vaccine arm were drawn from COV1001, a phase I-IIa trial of Ad26.COV2.S in healthy adults that was multicentre, randomized, double-blind and placebo-controlled. Ad26.COV2.S was given intramuscularly at 5x10^10 or 1x10^11 viral particles, as a single shot or as two shots 56 days apart. Sequencing of the TCRbeta repertoire served to evaluate the specificity and breadth of SARS-CoV-2-reactive T cell receptors following Ad26.COV2.S vaccination. A total of some 30 samples were included in the TCR-sequenced set, comprising around 19 Ad26.COV2.S vaccine recipients, 5 placebo recipients and 8 SARS-CoV-2 convalescent individuals. Participants in the trial were split at random into five groups of five each, receiving low-dose or high-dose Ad26.COV2.S once or twice, or else placebo on both occasions. Throughout the experiments and outcome assessment, investigators stayed blinded to trial group allocation.

The immunoSEQ Assay was used to sequence TCRbeta CDR3 regions. After extraction, genomic DNA underwent amplification by bias-controlled multiplex PCR, followed by high-throughput sequencing. Under the source paper's analysis protocol: To quantify the absolute abundance of each unique TCRbeta CDR3 region, sequences were collapsed and filtered. T cell fraction was estimated by normalization of TCRbeta template counts to usable DNA, with usable DNA being measured through amplification of reference genes present in all nucleated cells. Repertoire TCRs were annotated as SARS-CoV-2-specific when V gene, CDR3 amino acid sequence and J gene were exactly matched to a known reactive TCR set. The reference SARS-CoV-2 TCR set was derived from MIRA and filtered for enrichment in COVID-19-positive ImmuneCODE repertoires, a step that removed public or cross-reactive TCRs. Using the MIRA antigens, annotated TCRs were further analysed by specific ORF or by position within an ORF. Breadth was defined as the number of annotated unique rearrangements divided by the total number of unique productive rearrangements, and depth was defined as the summed frequency of the annotated unique rearrangements. Group comparisons of TCR breadth used two-sided Wilcoxon rank-sum tests. TCRdb provides this immuneACCESS table in a form limited to in-frame rearrangements. Some clones are lacking; in checked studies, under half of them reflect an unresolved V gene, and why the rest are absent is not known. The V and J calls and clone size are taken from that table; D and trimming were inferred from the DNA. The table for this sample lists hundreds of thousands of clones; about 86% of them were counted only once. The ten largest clones represent about 10% of the sample.

Details on this clone: Its specific antigen is unknown. One base away there is no much larger clone; base qualities are not given. Other DNA variants within this sample encode the same CDR3.

What this sample's treatment or condition label stands for: 15 to 20 received Ad26.COV2.S at low or high dose, single or two shots; five or six received placebo; per-sample allocation not given. Repertoires of vaccine and placebo recipients were sequenced from samples collected on day 63 after the first injection. Cohort 1b enrolled 25 or so adults aged 18-55 years at a single site in Boston, USA, between 29 July and 7 August 2020. As a vaccine, Ad26.COV2.S was a replication-incompetent adenovirus type 26 vector that expressed a prefusion-stabilized SARS-CoV-2 spike protein derived from the original Wuhan strain. Including the terminal cysteine and phenylalanine, the CDR3 comprises 14 residues. Of all the DNA, just the CDR3 is kept, 42 bases in frame from base 1. At the junction V is shortened by 3 bases and J by 10 bases, with 13 bases in between. The germline V gene (reference sequence) gives CDR1 as LNHDA and CDR2 as SQIVND.

What the research found in general, with its limitations: The authors noted that the TCR breadth and depth analyses may have underestimated total T cell responses. The study lacked the statistical power to compare responses across vaccine doses or regimens. Substantial breadth of spike-specific CD8+ and CD4+ T cell responses was reported after vaccination. Ad26.COV2.S recipients had higher spike-specific TCR breadth than placebo recipients (P = 0.0014). Vaccine and placebo recipients had comparable non-spike TCR breadth, which fits with the vaccine containing only spike.

This TCR was recovered from a person aged 18-60 years who received the Ad26.COV2.S COVID-19 vaccine or a placebo. This specimen consisted of peripheral blood, obtained in a trial of Ad26.COV2.S vaccine versus placebo. The chain employs TRBV19 and TRBJ1-6; the D region possibly corresponds to TRBD1 (5 bases align). The DNA sequence follows: TGTGCCAGTAGTATTGGGCAGGGAGGCTCACCCCTCCACTTT. It translates as CASSIGQGGSPLHF.